These 4 T cell receptor delta chains originate from one sample sequenced in a study of gamma-delta chains in newborns, infants, children. TCRdb ran CATT on the reads. Of about 5,700 delta-chain clones in the sample, 0.42% were seen once. Sequencing used blood. The receptor source for this set is a child who was a newborn, infant or young child, either healthy, febrile or measles-vaccinated (not recorded which).

In its sample, this clone was seen a few times. A read error is possible here, since a much larger clone lies one base away. Other nucleotide sequences in the sample specify the same CDR3. V and J are TRDV2 and TRDJ2, with D possibly TRDD3 on 6 matching bases. The CDR3 is 15 residues long. The germline gives CDR1 GEAIGNYY, CDR2 EKD. The V gene lost 4 bases and the J gene lost 0 bases, with 11 bases spanning the gap. The CDR3 bases are TGTGCCTGTGATACCCTGGGGACTTTGACAGCACAACTCTTCTTT. Translating gives CACDTLGTLTAQLFF.

This clone was seen only a few times. A far larger clone lies a single base away; this is likely a read error. CDR3 region: CARDNVLGDTSSWDTRQMFF. The CDR3 DNA is TGTGCCCGTGACAACGTACTGGGGGATACCAGCTCCTGGGACACCCGACAGATGTTTTTC. The chain combines TRDV2 with TRDJ3, with TRDD3 matching over 12 bases. The germline gives CDR1 GEAIGNYY, CDR2 EKD. The CDR3 covers 20 residues.

A word on this clone: The protein in TCRdb stems from a much larger clone and differs at residue 8 from this DNA's translation, likely a read error; here the protein is translated from the DNA. The chain recombines TRDV2 with TRDJ1; TRDD3 is a possible D gene (5 bases). The J gene, absent from TCRdb, was called here by matching the DNA to germline. CDR3 length: 13 residues. Trimming shortened V by 3 bases and J by 10 bases, and 17 bases separated the two germline ends. Germline CDR1 reads GEAIGNYY; CDR2 reads EKD. CDR3 DNA sequence: TGTGCCTGTGACCCCTTACTGGTGGGTAGACTCATCTTT. Translation gives CACDPLLVGRLIF.

This clone was counted between two and nine times. A much larger clone differs by one base, so this may be a read error. The gene calls are TRDV2 and TRDJ3, with 10 bases matching TRDD3. There are 21 residues in the CDR3. Germline values: CDR1 GEAIGNYY, CDR2 EKD. The CDR3 region is CACDTGWGIPKRSWDTRQIFF. As DNA, the CDR3 is TGTGCCTGTGACACCGGATGGGGGATACCTAAACGCTCCTGGGACACCCGACAGATTTTTTTC.